A single sample is the source of the 22 T cell receptor beta chains below, sequenced in a study of blood T cell repertoires in COVID-19. Clones were sequenced by immunoSEQ multiplex PCR, and TCRdb holds only the in-frame ones, with some missing. The top ten clones hold more than 4.5% of a sample with more than 200,000 clones, around nine tenths of them seen once. Specimen: peripheral blood. The receptors shown here come from a woman aged 60-70 years with COVID-19, enrolled during active disease.

The V gene is TRBV30, the J gene TRBJ2-5, with 10 bases matching TRBD1. The ends lost 2 bases at V and 0 bases at J; junction bases unmatched: 6. The length of the CDR3 is 16 residues. Germline assignment: CDR1 GTSNPN and CDR2 SVGIG (reference sequence). CDR3 DNA sequence: TGTGCCTGGAGTCCTAAGGACAGGGGGTACCAAGAGACCCAGTACTTC. It is translated as CAWSPKDRGYQETQYF. Full variable domain (missing parts from reference TRBV30 and TRBJ2-5): SQTIHQWPATLVQPVGSPLSLECTVEGTSNPNLYWYRQAAGRGLQLLFYSVGIGQISSEVPQNLSASRPQDRQFILSSKKLLLSDSGFYLCAWSPKDRGYQETQYFGPGTRLLVL.

The gene calls are TRBV28 and TRBJ2-1; maybe TRBD2 (6 bases). This CDR3 is 13 amino acids long. Trimming removed 5 bases from V and 8 bases from J, with 13 bases in between. CDR1 is MDHEN, CDR2 SYDVKM, per germline. The chain's CDR3 is CASSRAGWHEQFF. DNA of the CDR3: TGTGCCAGCAGTCGAGCGGGTTGGCATGAGCAGTTCTTC. Together with reference TRBV28 and TRBJ2-1, the CDR3 gives the full variable domain: DVKVTQSSRYLVKRTGEKVFLECVQDMDHENMFWYRQDPGLGLRLIYFSYDVKMKEKGDIPEGYSVSREKKERFSLILESASTNQTSMYLCASSRAGWHEQFFGPGTRLTVL.

This clone appeared a few times. The gene calls are TRBV7-5 and TRBJ2-3; TRBD1 reflects the table's D call only, with no check against the DNA. TRBV7-5 is deemed a pseudogene. The CDR3 runs 17 residues. CDR3 protein: CVRSLAQWAGLADTQYF. The CDR3 nucleotides are TGTGTCAGAAGCTTAGCCCAATGGGCAGGCTTGGCGGATACGCAGTATTTT.

The chain couples TRBV30 to TRBJ2-6; D perhaps matches TRBD1 (5 bases). V lost 0 bases, J lost 2 bases, and 8 bases lay in between. CDR1 is GTSNPN and CDR2 is SVGIG in the germline V gene (reference sequence). The CDR3 extends over 15 amino acids. The CDR3 DNA is TGTGCCTGGAGTGTACAGGTAACTGGGGCCAACGTCCTGACTTTC. Its translation: CAWSVQVTGANVLTF. The whole variable domain, remainder taken from reference TRBV30 and TRBJ2-6, is SQTIHQWPATLVQPVGSPLSLECTVEGTSNPNLYWYRQAAGRGLQLLFYSVGIGQISSEVPQNLSASRPQDRQFILSSKKLLLSDSGFYLCAWSVQVTGANVLTFGAGSRLTVL.

The sample holds a few counts of this clone. The V gene is TRBV24-1, the J gene TRBJ2-1; TRBD1 matches at 11 bases. The CDR3 sequence is 18 residues long. V lost 5 bases to trimming and J lost 8 bases; unmatched junction nucleotides: 16. In germline, CDR1 is KGHDR, CDR2 SFDVKD. CDR3 sequence reads: CATSGDRGSAARRDEQFF. The CDR3 region has the DNA TGTGCCACCAGTGGGGACAGGGGGTCTGCCGCCAGGCGGGATGAGCAGTTCTTC.

This chain uses TRBV6-2 or TRBV6-3 with TRBJ1-2; D gene ambiguous. Trimming took 0 bases from V and 4 from J, leaving 15 bases between them. Germline CDR1 and CDR2: MNHEY and SVGEGT. The CDR3 extends over 16 amino acids. The CDR3 reads CASSYSTHLSGYGYTF. In nucleotides, the CDR3 is TGTGCCAGCAGTTACTCGACACACCTCAGCGGCTATGGCTACACCTTC.

The chain couples TRBV25-1 to TRBJ2-1, with 7 bases matching TRBD2. V trimming: 1 base; J trimming: 6 bases; junction bases outside the gene matches: 9. Looked up from germline, CDR1 is MGHDK and CDR2 is SYGVNS. This CDR3 has 16 residues. As DNA, the CDR3 is TGTGCCAGCAGTGAATTTCGTGGCGGGAGCCTCAATGAGCAGTTCTTC. As protein: CASSEFRGGSLNEQFF.

The chain uses TRBV7-9 and TRBJ1-6; tentatively, D is TRBD1 (6 bases). Germline assignment: CDR1 SEHNR and CDR2 FQNEAQ (reference sequence). The CDR3 consists of 16 residues. The germline V and J ends were trimmed by 4 bases and 7 bases, with 17 bases remaining between them. CDR3 DNA sequence: TGTGCCAGCAGCTCCCGCCGCCGGGACAAGAATTCACCCCTCCACTTT. Its protein product is CASSSRRRDKNSPLHF.

This rearrangement joins TRBV18 to TRBJ1-2; TRBD1 matches at 8 bases. Losses at the gene ends were 3 bases for V and 3 bases for J; bases not matched to a gene: 3. Germline CDR1 and CDR2: KGHSH and LQKENI. CDR3 size: 14 residues. The CDR3, as DNA: TGTGCCAGCTCACCTCTGGACAGGGACTATGGCTACACCTTC. Encoded protein: CASSPLDRDYGYTF. The full variable domain, completed using reference TRBV18 and TRBJ1-2, is NAGVMQNPRHLVRRRGQEARLRCSPMKGHSHVYWYRQLPEEGLKFMVYLQKENIIDESGMPKERFSAEFPKEGPSILRIQQVVRGDSAAYFCASSPLDRDYGYTFGSGTRLTVV.

V is TRBV30 and J is TRBJ2-1; 9 bases are a match to TRBD1. CDR1 GTSNPN and CDR2 SVGIG come from the germline V gene (reference sequence). This CDR3 comprises 14 residues. J was trimmed by 8 bases and V by 4 bases; bases with no gene match: 9. The CDR3 region has the DNA TGTGCCTGGACGAGAGACAGGGGGAGGTATGAGCAGTTCTTC. This codes for CAWTRDRGRYEQFF.

The CDR3 loop reads CASSLSWRLDQPQHF. For the CDR3, the DNA is TGTGCCAGCAGTTTGTCGTGGCGGCTCGACCAGCCCCAGCATTTT. The chain links TRBV27 to TRBJ1-5; D is uncertain. V was cut by 3 bases and J by 7 bases, with 16 bases left in between. This CDR3 spans 15 amino acids. Looked up from germline, CDR1 is MNHEY and CDR2 is SMNVEV (reference sequence).

The genes are TRBV7-9 and TRBJ1-6; D is possibly TRBD1 (6 bases). Germline CDR1 SEHNR, CDR2 FQNEAQ (reference sequence). This CDR3 is built from 14 residues. V lost 8 bases and J lost 6, with 14 bases in between. The CDR3 spells CASDRTRGNSPLHF. The CDR3 nucleotides read TGTGCCAGCGATAGAACCAGGGGTAATTCACCCCTCCACTTT.

This clone was seen a handful of times. The V call is TRBV2, the J call TRBJ1-5, with D possibly matching TRBD1 (6 bases). Germline V gene lookup returns CDR1 SNHLY and CDR2 FYNNEI. Trimming stripped 6 bases from V and 6 bases from J, with 15 bases between. This CDR3 contains 14 residues. CDR3 sequence: CASSRTVNGQPQHF. The CDR3 region has the DNA TGTGCCAGCAGCCGGACAGTTAACGGTCAGCCCCAGCATTTT.

V and J are TRBV30 and TRBJ1-1; TRBD1 agrees at 7 bases. J lost 2 bases, V lost 4 bases, and 7 bases had no gene match. This CDR3 is built from 14 residues. Germline-derived CDR1 and CDR2 are GTSNPN and SVGIG (reference sequence). The CDR3 region has the DNA TGTGCCTGGAACCCGACAGGGACCAACACTGAAGCTTTCTTT. It codes for CAWNPTGTNTEAFF.

This sequence joins TRBV6-1 and TRBJ1-3; tentative D call: TRBD1 (6 bases). The CDR3 runs 15 residues. From germline, CDR1 is MNHNS and CDR2 SASEGT. Trimming removed 6 bases at V and 0 bases at J, with 12 bases between. The CDR3 DNA follows: TGTGCCAGCAGCGACAGGCCGAGCTCTGGAAACACCATATATTTT. Protein product: CASSDRPSSGNTIYF.

The rearrangement links TRBV7-2 to TRBJ2-7; D possibly corresponds to TRBD2 (7 bases). Trimming cost V 4 bases and J 6 bases, with 19 bases left between them. Looked up from germline, CDR1 is SGHTA and CDR2 is FQGNSA. The CDR3 sequence is 15 residues long. The CDR3 region has the DNA TGTGCCAGCAGCTGGGCCTCCAGGGGAGGGGGCGAGCAGTACTTC. Protein: CASSWASRGGGEQYF.

Here the CDR3 reads CASSWDSARGQPQHF. In DNA form, the CDR3 reads TGTGCCAGCAGTTGGGACTCAGCGCGAGGACAGCCCCAGCATTTT. This rearrangement joins TRBV28 to TRBJ1-5; weak D call: TRBD1 (5 bases). This CDR3 comprises 15 residues. The germline V and J ends were trimmed by 4 bases and 7 bases, with 17 bases remaining between them. Germline CDR1 and CDR2: MDHEN and SYDVKM.

This rearrangement joins TRBV3-1 (or the pseudogene TRBV3-2) to TRBJ2-1; the match to TRBD2 covers 8 bases. The CDR3 totals 15 residues. Trimming removed 5 bases from V and 0 bases from J; junction bases left unmatched: 3. Germline values: CDR1 LGHDT, CDR2 YNNKEL (reference sequence). The CDR3 DNA is TGTGCCAGCAGCGCGAGCGGGAGCTCCTACAATGAGCAGTTCTTC. Translated, it gives CASSASGSSYNEQFF.

The chain links TRBV30 to TRBJ2-5; 7 bases fit TRBD1. The V segment lost 5 bases and the J segment 4 bases; nucleotides outside the gene matches: 13. CDR1 GTSNPN and CDR2 SVGIG come from the germline V gene (reference sequence). The CDR3 extends over 15 amino acids. The CDR3 nucleotides read TGTGCCTGGGCAGGGGGTCGGGGATTTCCAGAGACCCAGTACTTC. This gives the protein CAWAGGRGFPETQYF.

V gene TRBV15 combines with J gene TRBJ2-7; D perhaps matches TRBD1 (5 bases). V shed 4 bases and J shed 4 bases, with 11 bases lying between them. The CDR3 totals 13 residues. Germline CDR1 is LNHNV and CDR2 is YYDKDF (reference sequence). In DNA form, the CDR3 reads TGTGCCACCAGCACCCAGGGTGGGTACGAGCAGTACTTC. Translated: CATSTQGGYEQYF.

This clone was observed a handful of times. V and J are TRBV7-2 and TRBJ1-1, with 11 bases that match TRBD1. V lost 6 bases and J lost 3; bases outside the gene matches: 9. Germline V CDR1 and CDR2: SGHTA, FQGNSA. This CDR3 has 16 residues. The DNA of the CDR3 is TGTGCCAGCAGTCTCTTATGGGGACAGGGGGACACTGAAGCTTTCTTT. It translates to CASSLLWGQGDTEAFF. Variable domain in full (rest from reference TRBV7-2 and TRBJ1-1): GAGVSQSPSNKVTEKGKDVELRCDPISGHTALYWYRQSLGQGLEFLIYFQGNSAPDKSGLPSDRFSAERTGGSVSTLTIQRTQQEDSAVYLCASSLLWGQGDTEAFFGQGTRLTVV.

The chain employs TRBV9 and TRBJ1-4; 10 positions agree with TRBD1. Germline-derived CDR1 and CDR2 are SGDLS and YYNGEE. The CDR3 is 16 amino acids. V was pared by 4 bases and J by 8 bases, with 11 bases of the junction left unmatched. The CDR3 here is CASSPGDRGFGEKLFF. The CDR3 nucleotides are TGTGCCAGCAGCCCCGGGGACAGGGGTTTTGGCGAAAAACTGTTTTTT.